This T cell receptor (beta chain) stems from a study of T-cell reconstitution after alpha-beta-depleted transplantation in children. The CDR3 sequence is 15 residues long. Germline assignment: CDR1 MNHNS and CDR2 SASEGT. The ends lost 2 bases at V and 2 bases at J; junction bases unmatched: 3. The sample holds many counts of this clonotype. Unique molecular identifiers were used to barcode this TCRbeta library. TCRdb re-derived calls from the PCR reads in MiXCR, one entry per CDR3 protein. The sample records 150,000 to 200,000 distinct CDR3 sequences, approximately 7% being singletons. The TCR comes from a human donor who donated a stem cell graft to a child with Wiskott-Aldrich syndrome. This sequence joins TRBV6-1 and TRBJ2-1; 7 positions match TRBD2. This specimen was PBMCs from the stem cell graft donor, taken from the stem cell graft. CDR3 sequence (DNA): TGTGCCAGCAGTGAATCTAGCGGAACCTACAATGAGCAGTTCTTC. It is translated as CASSESSGTYNEQFF.